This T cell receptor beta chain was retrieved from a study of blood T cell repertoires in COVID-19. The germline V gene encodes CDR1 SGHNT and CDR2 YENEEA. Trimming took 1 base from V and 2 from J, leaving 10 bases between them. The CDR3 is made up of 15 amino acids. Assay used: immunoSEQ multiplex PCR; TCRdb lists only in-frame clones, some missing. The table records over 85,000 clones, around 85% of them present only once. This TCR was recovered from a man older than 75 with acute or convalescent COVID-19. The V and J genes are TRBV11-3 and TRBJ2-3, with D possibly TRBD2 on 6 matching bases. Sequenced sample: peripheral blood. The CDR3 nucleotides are TGTGCCAGCAGCTTAGGGGCGGGGACCACAGATACGCAGTATTTT. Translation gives CASSLGAGTTDTQYF.